The 9 T cell receptor beta chains below all came from one sample that was sequenced in a study of T-cell memory formation after mild COVID-19. TCRdb reprocessed the 5' RACE reads with MiXCR, giving one entry per CDR3 protein. The sample records hundreds of thousands of distinct CDR3 sequences, around a quarter being singletons. Sequences were obtained from PBMCs or a T cell subset sorted from them (not recorded which). The receptors come from an adult woman who had mild COVID-19 (a few samples of this study predate the infection). Cell type and time point are not known.

In its sample, this clonotype was seen many times. The chain recombines TRBV7-9 with TRBJ2-1; no firm D call. The V end lost 1 base, the J end lost 6 bases, and 4 bases lay between the germline ends. CDR3 length equals 12 residues. Looked up from germline, CDR1 is SEHNR and CDR2 is FQNEAQ (reference sequence). This CDR3 reads CASSLGLNEQFF. The CDR3 DNA reads as TGTGCCAGCAGCTTAGGACTCAATGAGCAGTTCTTC.

This rearrangement joins TRBV7-9 to TRBJ2-4; possibly TRBD1 for D (6 bases). This CDR3 has 12 amino acids. The germline V gene encodes CDR1 SEHNR and CDR2 FQNEAQ (reference sequence). Trimming stripped 2 bases from V and 14 bases from J, with 13 bases between. CDR3 sequence reads: CASSLPRGPKYF. For the CDR3, the DNA is TGTGCCAGCAGCTTACCCAGGGGTCCTAAGTACTTC. Full variable domain (missing parts from reference TRBV7-9 and TRBJ2-4): DTGVSQNPRHKITKRGQNVTFRCDPISEHNRLYWYRQTLGQGPEFLTYFQNEAQLEKSRLLSDRFSAERPKGSFSTLEIQRTEQGDSAMYLCASSLPRGPKYFGAGTRLSVL.

This clonotype showed up just a few times. The rearrangement uses TRBV15 and TRBJ1-4; weak D call: TRBD1 (5 bases). V dropped 0 bases and J dropped 3 bases, with 8 bases sitting between them. Germline V CDR1 and CDR2: LNHNV, YYDKDF (reference sequence). The CDR3 length is 15 residues. The CDR3 spells CATSRDRGANEKLFF. CDR3 nucleotides: TGTGCCACCAGCAGAGATCGGGGGGCTAATGAAAAACTGTTTTTT.

The rearrangement uses TRBV7-8 and TRBJ1-5; unclear D gene. Germline values: CDR1 SGHVS, CDR2 FQNEAQ. The ends were cut back, 0 bases at V and 4 bases at J, with 13 bases in the middle. The CDR3 runs to 16 residues. The CDR3 reads CASSLAQSWDNQPQHF. The CDR3 bases are TGTGCCAGCAGCTTAGCCCAGTCATGGGATAATCAGCCCCAGCATTTT.

The chain has TRBV5-1 and TRBJ2-1; 11 nucleotides agree with TRBD2. The germline V gene has CDR1 SGHRS and CDR2 YFSETQ. The trim removed 4 bases at V and 6 bases at J, leaving 9 bases unmatched. This CDR3 has 16 amino acids. The CDR3 sequence is CASSPTSGASGNEQFF. Written as DNA, the CDR3 is TGCGCCAGCAGCCCGACTAGCGGGGCATCAGGCAATGAGCAGTTCTTC. Drawing the rest from reference TRBV5-1 and TRBJ2-1, the complete variable domain is KAGVTQTPRYLIKTRGQQVTLSCSPISGHRSVSWYQQTPGQGLQFLFEYFSETQRNKGNFPGRFSGRQFSNSRSEMNVSTLELGDSALYLCASSPTSGASGNEQFFGPGTRLTVL.

This clonotype has only a few counts. The V call is TRBV5-1, the J call TRBJ2-7; D gene ambiguous. V was clipped by 4 bases and J by 3 bases, with 17 bases between them. Germline values: CDR1 SGHRS, CDR2 YFSETQ. This CDR3 is built from 15 residues. The CDR3 is CASSQDPEAGYEQYF. In DNA, the CDR3 is TGCGCCAGCAGCCAGGACCCCGAGGCCGGCTACGAGCAGTACTTC.

The V gene is TRBV7-9, the J gene TRBJ2-7, with D perhaps TRBD2 (6 bases). The CDR3 runs to 12 residues. Germline V gives CDR1 SEHNR, CDR2 FQNEAQ (reference sequence). The germline V and J ends were trimmed by 9 bases and 2 bases, with 11 bases remaining between them. CDR3 protein: CASSAGTYEQYF. CDR3 nucleotides: TGTGCCAGTTCGGCGGGGACCTACGAGCAGTACTTC.

The CDR3 DNA reads as TGTGCCAGCGGGCTAGGGACCTACGAGCAGTACTTC. Its protein is CASGLGTYEQYF. V gene TRBV3-1 combines with J gene TRBJ2-7, with D uncertain. Germline lookup yields CDR1 LGHDT and CDR2 YNNKEL (reference sequence). V lost 8 bases and J 2 bases, leaving 10 bases between the germline ends. The CDR3 is 12 amino acids.

This clonotype has only a few counts. The CDR3 nucleotides read TGTGCCAGCAGCTTAGGACTGGGACAGGGGGCCACTGAAGCTTTCTTT. It specifies CASSLGLGQGATEAFF. V and J are TRBV11-3 and TRBJ1-1; 12 bases align to TRBD1. This CDR3 region has 16 residues. Germline V lookup: CDR1 SGHNT, CDR2 YENEEA. V lost 1 base and J lost 4; bases outside the gene matches: 4. The full variable domain, completed using reference TRBV11-3 and TRBJ1-1, is EAGVVQSPRYKIIEKKQPVAFWCNPISGHNTLYWYLQNLGQGPELLIRYENEEAVDDSQLPKDRFSAERLKGVDSTLKIQPAELGDSAVYLCASSLGLGQGATEAFFGQGTRLTVV.